These T cell receptor beta chains were read from a single sample in a study of blood T cell repertoires in COVID-19. Sequenced by immunoSEQ multiplex PCR; TCRdb stores in-frame clones only, minus some. The data hold under 300,000 clones, with 65% to 85% observed a single time. The specimen was peripheral blood. The receptors originated from a man aged 80 or over with acute or convalescent COVID-19. The CDR3 runs from the conserved cysteine through the conserved F or W. D genes are given only for firm matches. Clone size is shown for a subset of rows, as once, few, many or a class of expanded clone.

J,size,D,V,CDR3,DNA
TRBJ2-2,.,.,TRBV27,CASRTDRITGELFF,TGTGCCAGCAGAACAGACAGAATTACCGGGGAGCTGTTTTTT
TRBJ1-6,.,TRBD1,TRBV9,CASSTTGTGGSPLHF,TGTGCCAGCAGCACAACCGGGACAGGGGGCTCACCCCTCCACTTT
TRBJ2-1,.,TRBD2,TRBV5-4,CASSRGGAGGPEINEQFF,TGTGCCAGCAGCCGAGGGGGAGCGGGAGGGCCAGAAATTAATGAGCAGTTCTTC
TRBJ2-1,.,.,TRBV11-2,CASSSSVYNEQFF,TGTGCCAGCAGCTCCTCCGTTTACAATGAGCAGTTCTTC
TRBJ1-1,once,TRBD1,TRBV29-1,CSAGTGRDTEAFF,TGCAGCGCCGGGACAGGGCGGGACACTGAAGCTTTCTTT
TRBJ1-6,few,.,TRBV2,CASSGGQGSNSPLHF,TGTGCCAGCAGTGGCGGCCAGGGATCTAATTCACCCCTCCACTTT
TRBJ1-6,few,.,TRBV7-2,CASSSGVREGRSPLHF,TGTGCCAGCAGCTCGGGCGTCCGGGAGGGTCGTTCACCCCTCCACTTT
TRBJ1-2,.,.,TRBV6-5,CASSYGTFYGYTF,TGTGCCAGCAGTTACGGGACATTCTATGGCTACACCTTC
TRBJ1-5,few,.,TRBV19,CASRLGVQINQPQHF,TGTGCCAGTAGGCTCGGGGTACAAATCAATCAGCCCCAGCATTTT
TRBJ2-3,.,TRBD2,TRBV15,CATSRLAGLADTQYF,TGTGCCACCAGCAGACTAGCGGGACTAGCAGATACGCAGTATTTT
TRBJ1-5,.,.,TRBV7-2,CASSADGYRVDSNQPQHF,TGTGCCAGCAGCGCCGACGGATACAGGGTTGATAGCAATCAGCCCCAGCATTTT
TRBJ2-3,.,TRBD2,TRBV5-1,CASSLGRESDTQYF,TGCGCCAGCAGCTTGGGGCGGGAGTCAGATACGCAGTATTTT
TRBJ2-7,.,.,TRBV4-1,CASSQDWGGYEQYF,TGCGCCAGCAGCCAAGATTGGGGAGGCTACGAGCAGTACTTC
TRBJ2-5,.,TRBD1,TRBV2,CASSSQGAQETQYF,TGTGCCAGCAGTTCACAGGGGGCACAGGAGACCCAGTACTTC
TRBJ2-3,.,.,TRBV11-1,CASSFSGRGITDTQYF,TGTGCCAGCAGCTTTAGCGGCAGGGGGATCACAGATACGCAGTATTTT
TRBJ1-4,.,TRBD1,TRBV5-6,CASSAQGGQGAVGNEKLFF,TGTGCCAGCAGCGCCCAAGGGGGACAGGGGGCCGTTGGTAATGAAAAACTGTTTTTT
TRBJ1-4,.,TRBD1,TRBV19,CASSKGQGFANEKLFF,TGTGCCAGTAGTAAGGGACAGGGTTTTGCTAATGAAAAACTGTTTTTT
TRBJ2-5,few,TRBD1,TRBV28,CASSKGQGQETQYF,TGTGCCAGCAGCAAGGGACAGGGCCAAGAGACCCAGTACTTC
TRBJ1-1,.,TRBD1,TRBV3-1/TRBV3-2,CASGKTGPMNTEAFF,TGTGCCAGCGGTAAGACAGGGCCAATGAACACTGAAGCTTTCTTT
TRBJ2-7,.,TRBD2,TRBV24-1,CATSDASGTTTYEQYF,TGTGCCACCAGTGACGCCTCCGGGACTACCACCTACGAGCAGTACTTC
TRBJ2-5,.,.,TRBV3-1/TRBV3-2,CASSRDRQETQYF,TGTGCCAGCAGCCGCGACAGGCAAGAGACCCAGTACTTC
TRBJ2-2,.,TRBD1,TRBV6-5,CASSSGQTGELFF,TGTGCCAGCAGTTCGGGACAGACCGGGGAGCTGTTTTTT
TRBJ2-1,.,.,TRBV27,CASADGTSYNEQFF,TGTGCCAGCGCCGATGGGACATCATACAATGAGCAGTTCTTC
TRBJ2-3,.,.,TRBV6-5,CASSYLHTQYF,TGTGCCAGCAGTTATCTACATACGCAGTATTTT
TRBJ1-6,few,.,TRBV7-9,CASSTVGQAGSPLHF,TGTGCCAGCAGCACCGTCGGTCAGGCAGGGTCACCCCTCCACTTT
TRBJ2-2,.,.,TRBV9,CASSPYSGVTGELFF,TGTGCCAGCAGCCCCTATAGCGGAGTTACCGGGGAGCTGTTTTTT
TRBJ2-3,.,.,TRBV3-1/TRBV3-2,CASSLGTSTDTQYF,TGTGCCAGCAGCCTCGGGACTAGCACAGATACGCAGTATTTT
TRBJ2-6,.,TRBD1,TRBV5-1,CASLPGQAFSGANVLTF,TGCGCCAGCTTACCGGGACAGGCCTTCTCTGGGGCCAACGTCCTGACTTTC
TRBJ1-6,.,TRBD1,TRBV7-3,CASSFTGGASPLHF,TGTGCCAGCAGCTTTACAGGGGGCGCATCACCCCTCCACTTT
TRBJ2-5,few,.,TRBV11-2,CASSLSRETQYF,TGTGCCAGCAGCTTAAGCCGGGAGACCCAGTACTTC
TRBJ2-2,few,TRBD2,TRBV9,CASSVGGRAGVTGELFF,TGTGCCAGCAGCGTAGGCGGGAGGGCCGGTGTGACCGGGGAGCTGTTTTTT
TRBJ2-7,once,.,TRBV5-1,CASSLVAGSYEQYF,TGCGCCAGCAGCTTGGTTGCAGGCTCCTACGAGCAGTACTTC
TRBJ2-7,.,.,TRBV10-3,CAISDTGLGEQYF,TGTGCCATCAGTGATACAGGGCTGGGGGAGCAGTACTTC
TRBJ2-3,.,TRBD2,TRBV28,CASSLRGLANTDTQYF,TGTGCCAGCAGCCTAAGGGGACTAGCGAACACAGATACGCAGTATTTT
TRBJ2-7,few,TRBD2,TRBV5-1,CASSFTSGAAYEQYF,TGCGCCAGCAGCTTTACTAGCGGGGCCGCCTACGAGCAGTACTTC
TRBJ1-2,.,.,TRBV6-5,CASSSPFRGDYGYTF,TGTGCCAGCAGTTCCCCGTTCAGGGGTGACTATGGCTACACCTTC
TRBJ2-7,few,TRBD2,TRBV3-1/TRBV3-2,CASSQEGAGLADYEQYF,TGTGCCAGCAGCCAAGAAGGAGCGGGACTAGCGGACTACGAGCAGTACTTC
TRBJ2-1,.,.,TRBV7-9,CASSFTGTINEQFF,TGTGCCAGCAGCTTTACCGGGACAATCAATGAGCAGTTCTTC
TRBJ2-5,.,.,TRBV10-3,CAISEIRVGETQYF,TGTGCCATCAGTGAAATCAGGGTTGGAGAGACCCAGTACTTC
TRBJ2-3,.,.,TRBV6-2/TRBV6-3,CASSPGPDTQYF,TGTGCCAGCAGTCCAGGGCCAGATACGCAGTATTTT
TRBJ2-7,.,TRBD1,TRBV6-6,CASRATGTDSYEQYF,TGTGCCAGCAGGGCGACCGGGACAGACAGCTACGAGCAGTACTTC